Listed below are T cell receptor beta chains from one sample, sequenced in a study of Graves' ophthalmopathy and Graves' hyperthyroidism. Using its own MiXCR run on the multiplex PCR reads, TCRdb lists one record per CDR3 protein. Here the sample spans approximately 410,000 distinct CDR3 sequences, 15% being singletons. The sample was peripheral blood. Receptor source: a woman aged 18-29 years with stable Graves' hyperthyroidism. CDR3s include the opening cysteine and the closing phenylalanine or tryptophan. The D gene is left open where the match is weak.

J gene | V gene | D gene | CDR3 protein
TRBJ1-6 | TRBV11-2 | - | CASSLDPSFFSAGSPLHF
TRBJ1-1 | TRBV6-2/TRBV6-3 | - | CASSSVYTEAFF
TRBJ2-2 | TRBV6-2/TRBV6-3 | - | CASSYARYKTGELFF
TRBJ1-2 | TRBV6-5 | TRBD1 | CASSYSSTGDYGYTF
TRBJ2-6 | TRBV24-1 | TRBD1 | CATSDSRIGGLSGANVLTF
TRBJ2-1 | TRBV6-2/TRBV6-3 | TRBD1 | CASSYVWTGVRYNEQFF
TRBJ1-2 | TRBV9 | TRBD1 | CASSAAAGTGQFYGYTF
TRBJ1-1 | TRBV7-9 | TRBD1 | CASSSRQGAGTEAFF
TRBJ1-3 | TRBV9 | - | CASSPTTSGNTIYF
TRBJ1-2 | TRBV6-2/TRBV6-3 | - | CASSTGRWGYGYTF
TRBJ1-2 | TRBV19 | TRBD1 | CASSIVDRGSYGYTF
TRBJ2-2 | TRBV6-1 | - | CASSEWVEGGTGELFF
TRBJ1-2 | TRBV20-1 | TRBD1 | CSASTGAMGDDYTF
TRBJ1-1 | TRBV6-1 | - | CASSEEQVNTEAFF
TRBJ2-7 | TRBV7-2 | - | CASSLATSSYEQYF
TRBJ2-7 | TRBV6-8 | - | CASTNLSGFEQYF
TRBJ1-1 | TRBV12-3/TRBV12-4 | TRBD1 | CASRTTYRQGEKAFF
TRBJ2-5 | TRBV12-3/TRBV12-4 | TRBD2 | CASSLSGRRETQYF
TRBJ1-1 | TRBV2 | - | CASRTAGNTEAFF
TRBJ2-7 | TRBV7-3 | - | CASSSVGGGSDEQYF
TRBJ1-2 | TRBV11-2 | - | CASSLAPWRDGYTF
TRBJ1-1 | TRBV5-1 | TRBD1 | CASSYTGGLMNTEAFF
TRBJ2-7 | TRBV6-5 | - | CASSPTLVPYEQYF
TRBJ1-3 | TRBV5-1 | - | CASSTGGQSSGNTIYF
TRBJ1-5 | TRBV6-1 | - | CASSLRGSVSNQPQHF
TRBJ1-6 | TRBV2 | - | CASSLGAGTNSPLHF
TRBJ2-5 | TRBV6-1 | - | CASSEPPAAETQYF
TRBJ2-7 | TRBV11-2 | - | CASSEYNAQGRDEQYF
TRBJ2-7 | TRBV6-5 | TRBD1 | CASSYRTGSSYEQYF
TRBJ1-1 | TRBV18 | TRBD1 | CASSPLGTVEVAFF